The rows below give T cell receptor beta chains drawn from one sample of a study of T cell repertoires in cytomegalovirus infection. TCRdb re-called the reads through MiXCR, storing one row per CDR3 protein. The data show nearly 650,000 distinct CDR3 sequences, with roughly 26% seen just once and around 8% held by the top ten. Sequencing was carried out using CD8+ T cells from PBMCs. These TCRs come from a human donor in good health (CMV status not recorded). Some clones in this sample may be carry-over from other donors' samples. CDR3s include the opening cysteine and the closing phenylalanine or tryptophan. The order of the fields is clone size, V gene, D gene, J gene, CDR3 protein, CDR3 DNA. D genes are given only for firm matches. Rows give clone size only sometimes, using once, few, many, or a class for an expanded clone.

abundance: many
v_gene: TRBV7-8
d_gene: .
j_gene: TRBJ1-2
CDR3aa: CASSLGSKPNYGYTF
CDR3nt: TGTGCCAGCAGCTTAGGGAGCAAACCTAACTATGGCTACACCTTC

abundance: many
v_gene: TRBV20-1
d_gene: .
j_gene: TRBJ2-7
CDR3aa: CSARDLGAYEQYF
CDR3nt: TGCAGTGCTAGAGATCTTGGGGCCTACGAGCAGTACTTC

abundance: .
v_gene: TRBV29-1
d_gene: .
j_gene: TRBJ1-2
CDR3aa: CSVDGERYGYTF
CDR3nt: TGCAGCGTTGATGGCGAACGCTATGGCTACACCTTC

abundance: few
v_gene: TRBV6-8
d_gene: .
j_gene: TRBJ2-1
CDR3aa: CASSYSTGHNEQFF
CDR3nt: TGTGCCAGCAGTTACTCGACAGGCCACAATGAGCAGTTCTTC

abundance: many
v_gene: TRBV7-2
d_gene: .
j_gene: TRBJ1-1
CDR3aa: CASSLPRGSSNTEAFF
CDR3nt: TGTGCCAGCAGCCTCCCGAGGGGTTCCTCTAACACTGAAGCTTTCTTT

abundance: few
v_gene: TRBV10-3
d_gene: TRBD1
j_gene: TRBJ2-3
CDR3aa: CAISGGTVSTDTQYF
CDR3nt: TGTGCCATCAGTGGTGGGACAGTGAGCACAGATACGCAGTATTTT

abundance: .
v_gene: TRBV19
d_gene: .
j_gene: TRBJ2-4
CDR3aa: CASSIRPENIQYF
CDR3nt: TGTGCCAGTAGTATCAGGCCCGAAAACATTCAGTACTTC

abundance: few
v_gene: TRBV12-3/TRBV12-4
d_gene: .
j_gene: TRBJ1-4
CDR3aa: CASSPQGGPNEKLFF
CDR3nt: TGTGCCAGCAGTCCTCAAGGGGGGCCTAATGAAAAACTGTTTTTT

abundance: few
v_gene: TRBV6-5
d_gene: TRBD1
j_gene: TRBJ2-5
CDR3aa: CASSLTGTVHTQYF
CDR3nt: TGTGCCAGCAGCCTTACCGGGACAGTTCATACCCAGTACTTC

abundance: few
v_gene: TRBV19
d_gene: TRBD1
j_gene: TRBJ2-7
CDR3aa: CASSAGGFSSYEQYF
CDR3nt: TGTGCCAGTAGTGCAGGGGGCTTCAGCTCCTACGAGCAGTACTTC

abundance: few
v_gene: TRBV19
d_gene: .
j_gene: TRBJ1-5
CDR3aa: CASKLDRLNQPQHF
CDR3nt: TGTGCCAGTAAACTCGACAGGTTAAATCAGCCCCAGCATTTT

abundance: .
v_gene: TRBV6-5
d_gene: .
j_gene: TRBJ2-2
CDR3aa: CASSYSGGATGELFF
CDR3nt: TGTGCCAGCAGTTACTCAGGAGGGGCCACCGGGGAGCTGTTTTTT

abundance: few
v_gene: TRBV13
d_gene: .
j_gene: TRBJ1-1
CDR3aa: CASSLGPGEAFF
CDR3nt: TGTGCCAGCAGCTTAGGGCCGGGGGAAGCTTTCTTT

abundance: .
v_gene: TRBV6-2/TRBV6-3
d_gene: .
j_gene: TRBJ2-1
CDR3aa: CANTRDLNEQFF
CDR3nt: TGTGCCAACACCCGGGACTTGAATGAGCAGTTCTTC

abundance: many
v_gene: TRBV6-1
d_gene: .
j_gene: TRBJ2-1
CDR3aa: CASSELANEQFF
CDR3nt: TGTGCCAGCAGTGAACTGGCCAATGAGCAGTTCTTC

abundance: .
v_gene: TRBV28
d_gene: TRBD1
j_gene: TRBJ1-5
CDR3aa: CASSLPGQGGQPQHF
CDR3nt: TGTGCCAGCAGTTTACCCGGACAGGGCGGTCAGCCCCAGCATTTT

abundance: .
v_gene: TRBV12-3/TRBV12-4
d_gene: .
j_gene: TRBJ2-1
CDR3aa: CASSLMDWGPNEQFF
CDR3nt: TGTGCCAGCAGTTTAATGGACTGGGGGCCTAATGAGCAGTTCTTC

abundance: many
v_gene: TRBV12-3/TRBV12-4
d_gene: .
j_gene: TRBJ1-5
CDR3aa: CASSLGGGQPQHF
CDR3nt: TGTGCCAGCAGCTTAGGAGGGGGTCAGCCCCAGCATTTT

abundance: .
v_gene: TRBV27
d_gene: .
j_gene: TRBJ2-3
CDR3aa: CASSGVDTQYF
CDR3nt: TGTGCCAGCTCGGGGGTAGATACGCAGTATTTT

abundance: .
v_gene: TRBV6-5
d_gene: TRBD1
j_gene: TRBJ2-2
CDR3aa: CASSYDGQGSRELFF
CDR3nt: TGTGCCAGCAGTTACGACGGACAGGGAAGCCGGGAGCTGTTTTTT

abundance: few
v_gene: TRBV4-3
d_gene: .
j_gene: TRBJ2-2
CDR3aa: CASSPYSGVNTGELFF
CDR3nt: TGCGCCAGCAGCCCCTATTCGGGGGTGAACACCGGGGAGCTGTTTTTT

abundance: few
v_gene: TRBV6-6
d_gene: .
j_gene: TRBJ2-2
CDR3aa: CASRDLKAGELFF
CDR3nt: TGTGCCAGCAGGGATCTAAAGGCCGGGGAGCTGTTTTTT

abundance: few
v_gene: TRBV6-5
d_gene: .
j_gene: TRBJ2-3
CDR3aa: CASSYSPGTSTDTQYF
CDR3nt: TGTGCCAGCAGTTACTCGCCAGGAACTAGCACAGATACGCAGTATTTT

abundance: few
v_gene: TRBV25-1
d_gene: .
j_gene: TRBJ1-2
CDR3aa: CASRPAKDSFYGYTF
CDR3nt: TGTGCCAGCAGACCCGCCAAGGACAGCTTCTATGGCTACACCTTC

abundance: many
v_gene: TRBV25-1
d_gene: .
j_gene: TRBJ2-1
CDR3aa: CASSESPHEQFF
CDR3nt: TGTGCCAGCAGTGAGAGTCCTCATGAGCAGTTCTTC

abundance: few
v_gene: TRBV7-9
d_gene: TRBD2
j_gene: TRBJ2-1
CDR3aa: CASSYSKAGEQFF
CDR3nt: TGTGCCAGCAGCTATAGCAAAGCGGGGGAGCAGTTCTTC

abundance: many
v_gene: TRBV7-8
d_gene: .
j_gene: TRBJ2-3
CDR3aa: CAGGLDGYTDTQYF
CDR3nt: TGTGCCGGTGGCCTGGACGGATACACAGATACGCAGTATTTT

abundance: .
v_gene: TRBV19
d_gene: .
j_gene: TRBJ2-2
CDR3aa: CASGTLGRIEVFF
CDR3nt: TGTGCCAGTGGTACTCTCGGACGTATAGAGGTGTTTTTT

abundance: .
v_gene: TRBV7-2
d_gene: TRBD1
j_gene: TRBJ2-1
CDR3aa: CASSLEAGGIYNEQFF
CDR3nt: TGTGCCAGCAGCTTAGAGGCAGGGGGTATCTACAATGAGCAGTTCTTC

abundance: .
v_gene: TRBV7-9
d_gene: .
j_gene: TRBJ1-1
CDR3aa: CASSPSGGGTEAFF
CDR3nt: TGTGCCAGCAGCCCATCCGGGGGCGGCACTGAAGCTTTCTTT

abundance: .
v_gene: TRBV7-9
d_gene: TRBD1
j_gene: TRBJ2-7
CDR3aa: CASSLGDRVHEQYF
CDR3nt: TGTGCCAGCAGCTTAGGAGACAGGGTCCACGAGCAGTACTTC

abundance: few
v_gene: TRBV20-1
d_gene: TRBD1
j_gene: TRBJ1-1
CDR3aa: CSARTTDRIEAFF
CDR3nt: TGCAGTGCTAGAACAACGGACAGGATTGAAGCTTTCTTT

abundance: many
v_gene: TRBV19
d_gene: .
j_gene: TRBJ1-5
CDR3aa: CASSIGLGAESNQPQHF
CDR3nt: TGTGCCAGTAGTATAGGGCTAGGGGCTGAAAGCAATCAGCCCCAGCATTTT

abundance: few
v_gene: TRBV27
d_gene: .
j_gene: TRBJ2-7
CDR3aa: CASSPTGAREQYF
CDR3nt: TGTGCCAGCAGCCCCACGGGGGCGAGGGAGCAGTACTTC

abundance: .
v_gene: TRBV25-1
d_gene: .
j_gene: TRBJ1-2
CDR3aa: CASIEGGGYTF
CDR3nt: TGTGCCAGCATCGAAGGCGGGGGCTACACCTTC

abundance: .
v_gene: TRBV29-1
d_gene: .
j_gene: TRBJ1-1
CDR3aa: CSVGGAEAFF
CDR3nt: TGCAGCGTTGGGGGGGCTGAAGCTTTCTTT